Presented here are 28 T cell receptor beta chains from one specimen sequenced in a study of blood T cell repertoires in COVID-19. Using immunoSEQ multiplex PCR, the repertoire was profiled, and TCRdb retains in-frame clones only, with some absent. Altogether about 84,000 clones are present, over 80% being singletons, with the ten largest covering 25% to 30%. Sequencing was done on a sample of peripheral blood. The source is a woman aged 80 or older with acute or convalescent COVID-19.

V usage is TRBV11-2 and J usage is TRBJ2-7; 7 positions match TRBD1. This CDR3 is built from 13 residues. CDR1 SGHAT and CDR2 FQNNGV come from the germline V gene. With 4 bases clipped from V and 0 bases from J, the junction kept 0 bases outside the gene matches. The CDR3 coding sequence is TGTGCCAGCAGCTGGGACAGCTCCTACGAGCAGTACTTC. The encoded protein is CASSWDSSYEQYF.

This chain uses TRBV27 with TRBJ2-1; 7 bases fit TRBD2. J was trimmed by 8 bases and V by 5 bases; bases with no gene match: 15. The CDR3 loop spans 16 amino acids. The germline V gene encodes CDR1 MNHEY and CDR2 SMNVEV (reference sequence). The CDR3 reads CASSRDRLAFQHEQFF. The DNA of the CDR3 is TGTGCCAGCAGTAGGGACCGACTAGCCTTTCAGCATGAGCAGTTCTTC.

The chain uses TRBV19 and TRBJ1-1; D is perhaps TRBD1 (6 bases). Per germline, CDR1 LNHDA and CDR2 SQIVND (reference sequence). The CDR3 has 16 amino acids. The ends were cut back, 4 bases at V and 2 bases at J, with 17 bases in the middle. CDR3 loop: CASSKSPGVANTEAFF. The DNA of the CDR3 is TGTGCCAGTAGTAAGTCCCCAGGGGTCGCTAACACTGAAGCTTTCTTT.

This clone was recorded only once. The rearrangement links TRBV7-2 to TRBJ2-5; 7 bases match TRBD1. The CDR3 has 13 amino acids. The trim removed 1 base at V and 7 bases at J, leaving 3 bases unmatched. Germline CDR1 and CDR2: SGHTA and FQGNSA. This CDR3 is CASSLGDSGTQYF. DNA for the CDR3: TGTGCCAGCAGCTTAGGGGACAGCGGGACCCAGTACTTC.

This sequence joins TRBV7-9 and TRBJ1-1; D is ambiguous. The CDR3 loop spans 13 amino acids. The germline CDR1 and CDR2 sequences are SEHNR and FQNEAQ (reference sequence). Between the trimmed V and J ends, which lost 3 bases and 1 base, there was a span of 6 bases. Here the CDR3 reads CASSFLENTEAFF. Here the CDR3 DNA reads TGTGCCAGCAGCTTTTTAGAGAACACTGAAGCTTTCTTT.

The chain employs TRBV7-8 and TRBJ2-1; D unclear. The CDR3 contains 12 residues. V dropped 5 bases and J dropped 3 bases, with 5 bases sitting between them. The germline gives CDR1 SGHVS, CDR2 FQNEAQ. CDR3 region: CASSPSYNEQFF. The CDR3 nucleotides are TGTGCCAGCAGCCCTAGCTACAATGAGCAGTTCTTC.

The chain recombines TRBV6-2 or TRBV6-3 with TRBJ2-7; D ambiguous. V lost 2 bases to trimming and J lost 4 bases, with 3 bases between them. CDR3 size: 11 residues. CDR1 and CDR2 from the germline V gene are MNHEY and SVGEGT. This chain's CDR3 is CASSYTYEQYF. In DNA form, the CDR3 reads TGTGCCAGCAGTTACACATACGAGCAGTACTTC.

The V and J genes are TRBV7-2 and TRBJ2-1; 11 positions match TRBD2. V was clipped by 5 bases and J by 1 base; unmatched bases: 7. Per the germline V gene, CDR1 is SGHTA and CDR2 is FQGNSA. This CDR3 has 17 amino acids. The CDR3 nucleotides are TGTGCCAGCAGCCTTTCTAGCGGGAGGCGGTCCTACAATGAGCAGTTCTTC. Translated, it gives CASSLSSGRRSYNEQFF.

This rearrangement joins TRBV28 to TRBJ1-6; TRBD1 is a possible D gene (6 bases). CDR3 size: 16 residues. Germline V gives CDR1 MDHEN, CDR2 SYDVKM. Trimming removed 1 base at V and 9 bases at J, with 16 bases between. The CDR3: CASSLFGAAGASPLHF. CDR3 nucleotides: TGTGCCAGCAGTTTATTCGGGGCGGCAGGGGCTTCACCCCTCCACTTT.

CDR3 region: CASSSTGSYGYTF. CDR3 DNA sequence: TGTGCCAGCAGCTCTACAGGGAGCTATGGCTACACCTTC. The chain joins TRBV11-3 to TRBJ1-2; D might be TRBD1 (6 bases). The CDR3 loop spans 13 amino acids. The ends were cut back, 4 bases at V and 4 bases at J, with 10 bases in the middle. Germline V gene sequence: CDR1 SGHNT, CDR2 YENEEA.

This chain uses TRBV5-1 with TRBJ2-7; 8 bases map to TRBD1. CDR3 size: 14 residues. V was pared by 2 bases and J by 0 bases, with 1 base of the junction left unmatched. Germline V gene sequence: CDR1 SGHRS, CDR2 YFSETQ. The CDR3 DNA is TGCGCCAGCAGCTTACAGGGGGACTCCTACGAGCAGTACTTC. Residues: CASSLQGDSYEQYF.

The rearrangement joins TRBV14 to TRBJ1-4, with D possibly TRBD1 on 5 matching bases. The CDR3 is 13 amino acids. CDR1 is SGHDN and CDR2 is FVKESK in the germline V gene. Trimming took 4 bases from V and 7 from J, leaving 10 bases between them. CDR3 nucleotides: TGTGCCAGCAGCCCAGCCCAGGGTGAAAAACTGTTTTTT. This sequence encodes CASSPAQGEKLFF.

CDR3: CASSLGPGGVPNYGYTF. The CDR3 DNA follows: TGTGCCAGCAGCTTAGGTCCAGGGGGCGTTCCGAACTATGGCTACACCTTC. The V and J genes are TRBV7-9 and TRBJ1-2; TRBD1 agrees at 8 bases. Germline-derived CDR1 and CDR2 are SEHNR and FQNEAQ (reference sequence). CDR3 size: 17 residues. Losses at the gene ends were 1 base for V and 2 bases for J; bases not matched to a gene: 9. Full variable domain (rest looked up from reference TRBV7-9 and TRBJ1-2): DTGVSQNPRHKITKRGQNVTFRCDPISEHNRLYWYRQTLGQGPEFLTYFQNEAQLEKSRLLSDRFSAERPKGSFSTLEIQRTEQGDSAMYLCASSLGPGGVPNYGYTFGSGTRLTVV.

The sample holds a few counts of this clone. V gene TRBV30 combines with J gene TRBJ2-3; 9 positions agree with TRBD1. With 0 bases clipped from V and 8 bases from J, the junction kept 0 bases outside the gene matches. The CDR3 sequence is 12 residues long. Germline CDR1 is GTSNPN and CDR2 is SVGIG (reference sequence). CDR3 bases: TGTGCCTGGAGTGTACAGGGGGCTACGCAGTATTTT. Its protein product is CAWSVQGATQYF.

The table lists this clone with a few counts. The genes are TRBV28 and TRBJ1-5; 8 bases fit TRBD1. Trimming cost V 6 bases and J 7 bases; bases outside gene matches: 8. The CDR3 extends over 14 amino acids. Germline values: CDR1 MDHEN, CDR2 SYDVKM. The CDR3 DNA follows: TGTGCCAGCAGAATCAGGGGGCTAGGACAGCCCCAGCATTTT. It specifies CASRIRGLGQPQHF.

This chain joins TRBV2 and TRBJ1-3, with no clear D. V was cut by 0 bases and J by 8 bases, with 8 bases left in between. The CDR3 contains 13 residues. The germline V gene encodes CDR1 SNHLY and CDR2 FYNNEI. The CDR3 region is CASSEALRDTIYF. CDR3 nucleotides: TGTGCCAGCAGTGAAGCGCTTCGGGACACCATATATTTT.

CDR3: CASSQAPLAGGVLNTGELFF. CDR3 bases: TGCGCCAGCAGCCAGGCCCCACTAGCGGGGGGGGTACTCAACACCGGGGAGCTGTTTTTT. The chain combines TRBV4-3 with TRBJ2-2; 13 nucleotides align to TRBD2. Germline V gene data show CDR1 as LGHNA and CDR2 as YSLEER. The CDR3 loop spans 20 amino acids. V lost 3 bases and J lost 2; bases outside the gene matches: 12.

The CDR3 DNA sequence: TGTGCCAGCAGCGCCCCTACAGGGGGCGTCTACGAGCAGTACTTC. Translation gives CASSAPTGGVYEQYF. The chain is built from TRBV21-1 and TRBJ2-7; the D segment call TRBD1 is taken from the table without a DNA check. TRBV21-1 corresponds to a pseudogene. CDR3 length equals 15 residues.

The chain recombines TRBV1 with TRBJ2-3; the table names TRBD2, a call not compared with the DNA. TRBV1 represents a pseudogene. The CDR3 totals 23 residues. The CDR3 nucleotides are TGCACCAGCAGCCTCACACCGTTTTCCACTAGCGGGAGGGCCGGGCCTACCACAGATACGCAGTATTTT. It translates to CTSSLTPFSTSGRAGPTTDTQYF.

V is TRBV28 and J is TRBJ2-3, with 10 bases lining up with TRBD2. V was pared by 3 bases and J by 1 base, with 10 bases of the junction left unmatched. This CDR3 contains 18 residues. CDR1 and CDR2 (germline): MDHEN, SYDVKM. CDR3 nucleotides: TGTGCCAGCAGTTTGCCCCTTACCGGGACTAGCGGCACAGATACGCAGTATTTT. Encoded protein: CASSLPLTGTSGTDTQYF.

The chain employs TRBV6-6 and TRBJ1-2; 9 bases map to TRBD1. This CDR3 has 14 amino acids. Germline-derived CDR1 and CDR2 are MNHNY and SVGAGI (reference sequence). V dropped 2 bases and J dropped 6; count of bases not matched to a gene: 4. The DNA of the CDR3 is TGTGCCAGCAGTTACCCGGGACAGGGCGATGGCTACACCTTC. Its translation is CASSYPGQGDGYTF.

CDR3: CAWGTMGQGNGYTF. Here the CDR3 DNA reads TGTGCCTGGGGGACAATGGGACAGGGGAACGGCTACACCTTC. The V call is TRBV30, the J call TRBJ1-2; the match to TRBD1 covers 10 bases. The CDR3 is 14 amino acids. Germline loops: CDR1 GTSNPN, CDR2 SVGIG (reference sequence). V gave up 5 bases and J gave up 8 bases; unmatched junction bases: 11.

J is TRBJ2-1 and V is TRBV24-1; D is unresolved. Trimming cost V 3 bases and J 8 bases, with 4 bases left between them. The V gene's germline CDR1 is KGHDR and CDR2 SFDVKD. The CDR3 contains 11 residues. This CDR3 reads CATSDNYEQFF. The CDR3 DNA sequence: TGTGCCACCAGTGATAACTATGAGCAGTTCTTC.

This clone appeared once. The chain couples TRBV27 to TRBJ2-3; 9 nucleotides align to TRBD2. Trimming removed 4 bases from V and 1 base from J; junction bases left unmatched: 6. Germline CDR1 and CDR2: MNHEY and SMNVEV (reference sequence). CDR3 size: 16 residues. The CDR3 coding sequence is TGTGCCAGCAGTTCCCGACTAGCGGCAGGCACAGATACGCAGTATTTT. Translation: CASSSRLAAGTDTQYF.

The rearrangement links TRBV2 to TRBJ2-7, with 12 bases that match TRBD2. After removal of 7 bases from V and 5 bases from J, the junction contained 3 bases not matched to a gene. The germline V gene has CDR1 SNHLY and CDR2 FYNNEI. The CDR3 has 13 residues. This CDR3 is CASTSGRADEQYF. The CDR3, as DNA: TGTGCCAGCACTAGCGGGAGGGCCGACGAGCAGTACTTC.

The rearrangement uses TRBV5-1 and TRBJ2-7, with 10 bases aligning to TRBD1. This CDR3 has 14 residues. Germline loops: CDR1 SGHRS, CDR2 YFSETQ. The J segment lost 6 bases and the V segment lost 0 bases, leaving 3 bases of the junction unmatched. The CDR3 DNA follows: TGCGCCAGCAGCTTGGGACAGGGGGCTGCCGAGCAGTACTTC. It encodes CASSLGQGAAEQYF.

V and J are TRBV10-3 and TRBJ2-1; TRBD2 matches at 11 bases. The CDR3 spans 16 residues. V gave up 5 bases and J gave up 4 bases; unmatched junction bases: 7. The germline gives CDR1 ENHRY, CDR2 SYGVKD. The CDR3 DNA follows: TGTGCCATCAGTCGAACTAGCGGGAGTAATTACAATGAGCAGTTCTTC. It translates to CAISRTSGSNYNEQFF.

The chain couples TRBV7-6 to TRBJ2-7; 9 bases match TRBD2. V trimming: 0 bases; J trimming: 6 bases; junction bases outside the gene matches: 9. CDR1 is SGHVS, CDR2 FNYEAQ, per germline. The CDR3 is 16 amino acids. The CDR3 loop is CASSLAGTSLSVEQYF. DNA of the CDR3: TGTGCCAGCAGCTTAGCGGGGACTAGCCTATCGGTCGAGCAGTACTTC.